The subject of this entry is one T cell receptor beta chain. The antigen is unknown. Among the donors, all were healthy bone marrow donors. These data belong to a study of cytomegalovirus exposure and HLA in healthy donors. Study-level findings and limits: Apparent HLA restriction characterized most CMV-associated TCR beta chains in a later analysis. It was shown in a later analysis that HLA-associated TCR beta chains were more clonally expanded than other, equally common chains. Donor immune exposure was known only as CMV serostatus.

V trimming: 2 bases; J trimming: 0 bases; junction bases outside the gene matches: 3. Per the germline V gene, CDR1 is ENHRY and CDR2 is SYGVKD. The CDR3 runs 15 residues. PCR primers comprised 60 Vbeta and 13 Jbeta primers. Some clones are missing from TCRdb's copy, which holds only in-frame ones; the method was immunoSEQ multiplex PCR. The repertoire holds about 200,000 clones, with approximately 88% as singletons. The clonotype was recovered from a boy between 2 and 10 years old in good health and CMV-seronegative. V usage is TRBV10-3 and J usage is TRBJ2-5; TRBD1 aligns across 7 bases. Input material: PBMCs. The CDR3 here is CAISEATGNQETQYF. The CDR3 DNA reads TGTGCCATCAGTGAGGCGACAGGGAACCAAGAGACCCAGTACTTC.